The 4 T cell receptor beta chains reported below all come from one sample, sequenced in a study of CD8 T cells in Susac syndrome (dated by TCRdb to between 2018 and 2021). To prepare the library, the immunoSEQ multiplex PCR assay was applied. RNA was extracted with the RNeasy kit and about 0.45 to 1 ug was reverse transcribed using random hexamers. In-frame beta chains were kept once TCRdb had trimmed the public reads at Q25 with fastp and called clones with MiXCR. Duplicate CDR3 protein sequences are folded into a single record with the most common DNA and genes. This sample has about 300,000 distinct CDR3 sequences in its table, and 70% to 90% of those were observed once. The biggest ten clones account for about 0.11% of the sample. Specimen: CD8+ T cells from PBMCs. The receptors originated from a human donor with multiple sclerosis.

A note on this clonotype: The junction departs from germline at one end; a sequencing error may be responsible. As DNA, the CDR3 is TGTGTCAGCAGCACCCAAGGGACAGGTTTTAGAGCTTTCTTT. Amino acids: CVSSTQGTGFRAFF. The rearrangement uses TRBV7-9 and TRBJ1-1, with 8 bases lining up with TRBD1. The CDR3 is 14 amino acids. Germline V gene lookup returns CDR1 SEHNR and CDR2 FQNEAQ (reference sequence).

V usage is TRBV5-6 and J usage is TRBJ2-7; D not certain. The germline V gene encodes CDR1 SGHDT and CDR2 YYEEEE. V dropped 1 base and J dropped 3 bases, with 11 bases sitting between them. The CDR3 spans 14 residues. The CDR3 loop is CASSLLGSYYEQYF. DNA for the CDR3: TGTGCCAGCAGCTTGCTCGGCAGCTACTACGAGCAGTACTTC.

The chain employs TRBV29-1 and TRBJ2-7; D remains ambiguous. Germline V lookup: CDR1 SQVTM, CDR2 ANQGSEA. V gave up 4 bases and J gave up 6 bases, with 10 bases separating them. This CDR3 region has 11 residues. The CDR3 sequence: CSVGKGSEQYF. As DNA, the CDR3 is TGCAGCGTTGGAAAGGGAAGCGAGCAGTACTTC.

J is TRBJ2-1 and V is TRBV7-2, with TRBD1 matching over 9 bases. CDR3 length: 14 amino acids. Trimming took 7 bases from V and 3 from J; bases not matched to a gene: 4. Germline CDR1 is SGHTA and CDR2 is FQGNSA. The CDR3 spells CASTRTGDYNEQFF. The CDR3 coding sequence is TGTGCCAGCACGAGGACAGGGGACTACAATGAGCAGTTCTTC.